The rows below give T cell receptor beta chains drawn from one sample of a study of cytomegalovirus exposure and HLA in healthy donors. TCRdb's copy holds only in-frame clones and misses some; the assay was immunoSEQ multiplex PCR. Of 90,000 to 140,000 clones listed, about four fifths are singletons. Sample: PBMCs. The receptors stem from a man aged 30-40 years in good health and CMV-seronegative. Both conserved end residues are part of each CDR3. Fields, in order: CDR3 DNA, CDR3 protein, clone size, V gene, J gene, D gene. The D gene is left open where the match is weak. A row's size may be missing; if present it is once, few, many or a size class.

CDR3nt: TGTGCCAGCAGCTTCGGAGGCTCCTACAATGAGCAGTTCTTC
CDR3aa: CASSFGGSYNEQFF
abundance: NA
v_gene: TRBV5-5
j_gene: TRBJ2-1
d_gene: NA

CDR3nt: TGTGCCAGCAGTTACTCGGGTGGGACAGGGCATGGCTACACCTTC
CDR3aa: CASSYSGGTGHGYTF
abundance: NA
v_gene: TRBV6-5
j_gene: TRBJ1-2
d_gene: TRBD1

CDR3nt: TGCGCCAGCAGCTTGGTACAGGGGGCGTCCGAGCAGTACTTC
CDR3aa: CASSLVQGASEQYF
abundance: NA
v_gene: TRBV5-1
j_gene: TRBJ2-7
d_gene: TRBD1

CDR3nt: TGTGCCAGCAGCCTAGGACAGGGGGGACTGTACGAGCAGTACTTC
CDR3aa: CASSLGQGGLYEQYF
abundance: NA
v_gene: TRBV7-2
j_gene: TRBJ2-7
d_gene: TRBD1

CDR3nt: TGCAGTGCTAGAGATACGGGGGACTACACCTTC
CDR3aa: CSARDTGDYTF
abundance: NA
v_gene: TRBV20-1
j_gene: TRBJ1-2
d_gene: NA

CDR3nt: TGTGCCAGCAGCTTAGAAGGGATTAGCGGGGGGGAGACCCAGTACTTC
CDR3aa: CASSLEGISGGETQYF
abundance: NA
v_gene: TRBV7-8
j_gene: TRBJ2-5
d_gene: TRBD2

CDR3nt: TGCGCCAGCAGATCTGGGAGGGGGGAGACCCAGTACTTC
CDR3aa: CASRSGRGETQYF
abundance: few
v_gene: TRBV4-1
j_gene: TRBJ2-5
d_gene: NA

CDR3nt: TGTGCCAGCAGCGGAGGGGTGACAGGGACCGGAGAAGGTGAAGCTTTCTTT
CDR3aa: CASSGGVTGTGEGEAFF
abundance: NA
v_gene: TRBV9
j_gene: TRBJ1-1
d_gene: TRBD1

CDR3nt: TGTGCCAGCGGCCCAGGGGGAGACGAGCAGTACTTC
CDR3aa: CASGPGGDEQYF
abundance: NA
v_gene: TRBV9
j_gene: TRBJ2-7
d_gene: TRBD1

CDR3nt: TGCGCCAGCAGCTTGGTGGCAGCGGGGGGCGGAATTCAAGAGACCCAGTACTTC
CDR3aa: CASSLVAAGGGIQETQYF
abundance: few
v_gene: TRBV5-1
j_gene: TRBJ2-5
d_gene: TRBD2

CDR3nt: TGTGCCAGCAGCCTCCCGATAGCGGGAGCCAAAAACATTCAGTACTTC
CDR3aa: CASSLPIAGAKNIQYF
abundance: NA
v_gene: TRBV5-4
j_gene: TRBJ2-4
d_gene: TRBD2

CDR3nt: TGTGCCAGCGGGAAGGGGGTTGATGGCTACACCTTC
CDR3aa: CASGKGVDGYTF
abundance: few
v_gene: TRBV7-9
j_gene: TRBJ1-2
d_gene: NA

CDR3nt: TGTGCCAGCAGTTTACAGGGAAGGGCATCCTCCTATGGCTACACCTTC
CDR3aa: CASSLQGRASSYGYTF
abundance: NA
v_gene: TRBV27
j_gene: TRBJ1-2
d_gene: NA

CDR3nt: TGTGCCAGCAGCCCGGGAAATACGCAGTATTTT
CDR3aa: CASSPGNTQYF
abundance: NA
v_gene: TRBV2
j_gene: TRBJ2-3
d_gene: NA

CDR3nt: TGCGCCAGCAGCCAAGATCCGGCAGGGGGCACGGGCACTGAAGCTTTCTTT
CDR3aa: CASSQDPAGGTGTEAFF
abundance: NA
v_gene: TRBV4-3
j_gene: TRBJ1-1
d_gene: TRBD1

CDR3nt: TGCGCCAGCAGCCTAGGGACAGGGGCGATGCCTGAAGCTTTCTTT
CDR3aa: CASSLGTGAMPEAFF
abundance: NA
v_gene: TRBV5-1
j_gene: TRBJ1-1
d_gene: TRBD1

CDR3nt: TGTGCCAGTAGTCCCCTTAGCGGGGGGGTGAACACCGGGGAGCTGTTTTTT
CDR3aa: CASSPLSGGVNTGELFF
abundance: NA
v_gene: TRBV19
j_gene: TRBJ2-2
d_gene: TRBD2

CDR3nt: TGTGCCAGCAGCCAGGGACTAGCAGATTACGAGCAGTACTTC
CDR3aa: CASSQGLADYEQYF
abundance: NA
v_gene: TRBV9
j_gene: TRBJ2-7
d_gene: TRBD2

CDR3nt: TGTGCCTGGAGCCCGGATGCTAGCGGCCTTGGGAATGAGCAGTTCTTC
CDR3aa: CAWSPDASGLGNEQFF
abundance: NA
v_gene: TRBV30
j_gene: TRBJ2-1
d_gene: TRBD2

CDR3nt: TGTGCCAGCAATTTAGCGGGAGGGCCGGTGGAGACCCAGTACTTC
CDR3aa: CASNLAGGPVETQYF
abundance: NA
v_gene: TRBV28
j_gene: TRBJ2-5
d_gene: TRBD2

CDR3nt: TGTGCCAGCAGCTTATTAGGTGGGAGGGCCTTAAATGAGCAGTTCTTC
CDR3aa: CASSLLGGRALNEQFF
abundance: NA
v_gene: TRBV7-9
j_gene: TRBJ2-1
d_gene: TRBD2

CDR3nt: TGTGCCAGCAGCCCGGTGCGGGCTGGAAACACCATATATTTT
CDR3aa: CASSPVRAGNTIYF
abundance: NA
v_gene: TRBV7-2
j_gene: TRBJ1-3
d_gene: NA

CDR3nt: TGTGCCAGCAGTTATCGGGACAACGAGCAGTACTTC
CDR3aa: CASSYRDNEQYF
abundance: NA
v_gene: TRBV6-5
j_gene: TRBJ2-7
d_gene: NA

CDR3nt: TGCGCCAGCAGACAGACAGGACGTAATTCACCCCTCCACTTT
CDR3aa: CASRQTGRNSPLHF
abundance: NA
v_gene: TRBV5-1
j_gene: TRBJ1-6
d_gene: NA

CDR3nt: TGTGCCAGTAGCCCTCGGACGGGGGGCTATAATTCACCCCTCCACTTT
CDR3aa: CASSPRTGGYNSPLHF
abundance: NA
v_gene: TRBV19
j_gene: TRBJ1-6
d_gene: NA

CDR3nt: TGTGCCAGCAGTTTAATGGGGGTAACGGGACAGCATCCCCAAGAGACCCAGTACTTC
CDR3aa: CASSLMGVTGQHPQETQYF
abundance: NA
v_gene: TRBV28
j_gene: TRBJ2-5
d_gene: TRBD1

CDR3nt: TGTGCCAGCAGTGTCTACAGGGGAGTGGGCACTGAAGCTTTCTTT
CDR3aa: CASSVYRGVGTEAFF
abundance: NA
v_gene: TRBV6-1
j_gene: TRBJ1-1
d_gene: TRBD1

CDR3nt: TGTGTGTCCATGGGACAGAGTTACTCTGGAAACACCATATATTTT
CDR3aa: CVSMGQSYSGNTIYF
abundance: NA
v_gene: TRBV27
j_gene: TRBJ1-3
d_gene: TRBD1

CDR3nt: TGTGCCAGCAGCTCACACCCGGACAGGAGGGGACTCACAGATACGCAGTATTTT
CDR3aa: CASSSHPDRRGLTDTQYF
abundance: NA
v_gene: TRBV7-9
j_gene: TRBJ2-3
d_gene: NA

CDR3nt: TGTGCCAGCAGCTTAGTCTTCGGGGGTGACACTGAAGCTTTCTTT
CDR3aa: CASSLVFGGDTEAFF
abundance: NA
v_gene: TRBV11-2
j_gene: TRBJ1-1
d_gene: NA

CDR3nt: TGTGCCAGTAGTATAAACGGCGGAAAAGAGACCCAGTACTTC
CDR3aa: CASSINGGKETQYF
abundance: NA
v_gene: TRBV19
j_gene: TRBJ2-5
d_gene: NA

CDR3nt: TGTGCCAGCAGCTTCGGTGCGGGGGGGTCCATTGAGCAGTTCTTC
CDR3aa: CASSFGAGGSIEQFF
abundance: NA
v_gene: TRBV7-9
j_gene: TRBJ2-1
d_gene: TRBD2

CDR3nt: TGTGCCAGCAGTTCCCGGACAGGATTACGCGAGCAGTACTTC
CDR3aa: CASSSRTGLREQYF
abundance: NA
v_gene: TRBV27
j_gene: TRBJ2-7
d_gene: TRBD1

CDR3nt: TGCGCCAGCAGCCCCGGGCGCGGGAGCACAGATACGCAGTATTTT
CDR3aa: CASSPGRGSTDTQYF
abundance: NA
v_gene: TRBV4-3
j_gene: TRBJ2-3
d_gene: NA

CDR3nt: TGTGCCAGCAGCTTGGCTGGTTTACAGCCCTCTGGAAACACCATATATTTT
CDR3aa: CASSLAGLQPSGNTIYF
abundance: NA
v_gene: TRBV5-4
j_gene: TRBJ1-3
d_gene: NA

CDR3nt: TGCGCCAGCAGCTTGGGTACCGGTAATGAAAAACTGTTTTTT
CDR3aa: CASSLGTGNEKLFF
abundance: NA
v_gene: TRBV5-1
j_gene: TRBJ1-4
d_gene: NA

CDR3nt: TGTGCCAGCAGTTTATTCCAGACTGACAACTATGGCTACACCTTC
CDR3aa: CASSLFQTDNYGYTF
abundance: NA
v_gene: TRBV28
j_gene: TRBJ1-2
d_gene: NA

CDR3nt: TGTGCCAGCAGTTTTAAGACTAGCGGGGGGGCTCATACGCAGTATTTT
CDR3aa: CASSFKTSGGAHTQYF
abundance: NA
v_gene: TRBV6-6
j_gene: TRBJ2-3
d_gene: TRBD2

CDR3nt: TGTGCCAGCAGCTTAGGCTCTAGCGGGGGGGCCTATGAGCAGTTCTTC
CDR3aa: CASSLGSSGGAYEQFF
abundance: NA
v_gene: TRBV7-8
j_gene: TRBJ2-1
d_gene: TRBD2

CDR3nt: TGCAGCGTTGAATGGGCAGGCGCGGGGCAGCCCCAGCATTTT
CDR3aa: CSVEWAGAGQPQHF
abundance: NA
v_gene: TRBV29-1
j_gene: TRBJ1-5
d_gene: NA

CDR3nt: TGTGCCAGCTCACAGGGTGCAGCTAGCGGGAGTTCCTACGAGCAGTACTTC
CDR3aa: CASSQGAASGSSYEQYF
abundance: NA
v_gene: TRBV18
j_gene: TRBJ2-7
d_gene: TRBD2

CDR3nt: TGTGCCAGCAGCTTGGTTGCGTACTCCTACGAGCAGTACTTC
CDR3aa: CASSLVAYSYEQYF
abundance: NA
v_gene: TRBV5-8
j_gene: TRBJ2-7
d_gene: NA

CDR3nt: TGTGCCAGCAGCTTAGTTTCTGGGGGCAGGGGAGAGACCCAGTACTTC
CDR3aa: CASSLVSGGRGETQYF
abundance: NA
v_gene: TRBV11-3
j_gene: TRBJ2-5
d_gene: NA

CDR3nt: TGTGCCAGCAGTGAATCGGTGGACTATGGCTACACCTTC
CDR3aa: CASSESVDYGYTF
abundance: NA
v_gene: TRBV6-1
j_gene: TRBJ1-2
d_gene: NA

CDR3nt: TGTGCCAGCAGTAACCGAGGGTCAACTAATGAAAAACTGTTTTTT
CDR3aa: CASSNRGSTNEKLFF
abundance: few
v_gene: TRBV6-5
j_gene: TRBJ1-4
d_gene: NA

CDR3nt: TGTGCCAGCAGTGATAGTTTGGCTCTAGCGGGAGTGACGCACGAGCAGTACTTC
CDR3aa: CASSDSLALAGVTHEQYF
abundance: NA
v_gene: TRBV2
j_gene: TRBJ2-7
d_gene: TRBD2

CDR3nt: TGTGCCAGCAGCTTAGGCAGGGAAGCCTACGAGCAGTACTTC
CDR3aa: CASSLGREAYEQYF
abundance: NA
v_gene: TRBV7-9
j_gene: TRBJ2-7
d_gene: NA

CDR3nt: TGCGCCAGCAGCCAAGACAGGGTCGGTCAGCCCCAGCATTTT
CDR3aa: CASSQDRVGQPQHF
abundance: few
v_gene: TRBV4-3
j_gene: TRBJ1-5
d_gene: NA

CDR3nt: TGTGCAAGTCGGACCGGGACTAGCGGGAGAGATGAGCAGTTCTTC
CDR3aa: CASRTGTSGRDEQFF
abundance: few
v_gene: TRBV12-2
j_gene: TRBJ2-1
d_gene: NA

CDR3nt: TGTGCCAGCTCTCAGGGACATAGCACAGATACGCAGTATTTT
CDR3aa: CASSQGHSTDTQYF
abundance: NA
v_gene: TRBV9
j_gene: TRBJ2-3
d_gene: NA

CDR3nt: TGCAGCGCCGGACAGGGTCCCGGGGAGCTGTTTTTT
CDR3aa: CSAGQGPGELFF
abundance: NA
v_gene: TRBV29-1
j_gene: TRBJ2-2
d_gene: TRBD1

CDR3nt: TGTGCCAGCAGCGAGGGACAGGGTGGAACTGAAGCTTTCTTT
CDR3aa: CASSEGQGGTEAFF
abundance: NA
v_gene: TRBV9
j_gene: TRBJ1-1
d_gene: TRBD1